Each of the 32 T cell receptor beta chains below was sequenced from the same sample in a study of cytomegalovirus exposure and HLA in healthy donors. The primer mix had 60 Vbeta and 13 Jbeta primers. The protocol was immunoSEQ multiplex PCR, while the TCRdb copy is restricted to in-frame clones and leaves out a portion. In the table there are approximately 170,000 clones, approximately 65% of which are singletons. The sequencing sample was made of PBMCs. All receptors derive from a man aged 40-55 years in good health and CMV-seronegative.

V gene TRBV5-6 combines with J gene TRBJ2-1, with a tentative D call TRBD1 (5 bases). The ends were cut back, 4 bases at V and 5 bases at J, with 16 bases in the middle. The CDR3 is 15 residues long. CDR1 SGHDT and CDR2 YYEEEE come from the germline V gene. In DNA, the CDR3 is TGTGCCAGCAGCAGCAGACAGCTCGCCCACAATGAGCAGTTCTTC. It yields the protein CASSSRQLAHNEQFF.

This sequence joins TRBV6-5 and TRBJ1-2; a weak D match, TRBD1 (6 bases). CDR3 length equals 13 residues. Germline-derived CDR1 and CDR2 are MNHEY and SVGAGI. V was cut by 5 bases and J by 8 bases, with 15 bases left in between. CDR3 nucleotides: TGTGCCAGCAGTCTGGACAGTTGGGAGGGCTACACCTTC. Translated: CASSLDSWEGYTF.

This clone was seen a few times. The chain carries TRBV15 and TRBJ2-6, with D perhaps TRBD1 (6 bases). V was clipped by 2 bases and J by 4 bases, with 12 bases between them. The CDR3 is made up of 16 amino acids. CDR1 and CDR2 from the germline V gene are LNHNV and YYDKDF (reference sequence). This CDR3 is CATSRQDSGGANVLTF. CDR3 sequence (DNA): TGTGCCACCAGCAGACAGGACAGTGGAGGGGCCAACGTCCTGACTTTC.

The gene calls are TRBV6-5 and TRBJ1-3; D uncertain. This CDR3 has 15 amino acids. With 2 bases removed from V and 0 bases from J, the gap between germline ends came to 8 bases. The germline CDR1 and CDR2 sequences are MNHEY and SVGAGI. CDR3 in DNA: TGTGCCAGCAGTTACGATTTGAGCTCTGGAAACACCATATATTTT. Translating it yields CASSYDLSSGNTIYF.

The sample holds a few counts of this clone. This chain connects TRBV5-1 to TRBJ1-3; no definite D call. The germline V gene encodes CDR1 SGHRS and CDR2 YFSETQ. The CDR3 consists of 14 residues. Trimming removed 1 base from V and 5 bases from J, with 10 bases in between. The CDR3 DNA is TGCGCCAGCAGCTTGTCCCCCCAGAGAAACACCATATATTTT. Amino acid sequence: CASSLSPQRNTIYF.

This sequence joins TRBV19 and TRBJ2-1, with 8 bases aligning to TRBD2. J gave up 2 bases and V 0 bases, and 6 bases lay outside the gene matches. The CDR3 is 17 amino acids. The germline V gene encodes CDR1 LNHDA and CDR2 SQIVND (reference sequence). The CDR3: CASSIDLSGMAYNEQFF. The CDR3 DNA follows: TGTGCCAGTAGTATAGATCTTAGCGGGATGGCCTACAATGAGCAGTTCTTC.

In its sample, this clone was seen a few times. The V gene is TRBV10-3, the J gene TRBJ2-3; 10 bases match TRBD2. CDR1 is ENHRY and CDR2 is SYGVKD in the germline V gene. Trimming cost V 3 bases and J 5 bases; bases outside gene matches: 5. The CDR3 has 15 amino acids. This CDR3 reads CAISDLAGVEDTQYF. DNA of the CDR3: TGTGCCATCAGTGACCTAGCGGGAGTTGAAGATACGCAGTATTTT.

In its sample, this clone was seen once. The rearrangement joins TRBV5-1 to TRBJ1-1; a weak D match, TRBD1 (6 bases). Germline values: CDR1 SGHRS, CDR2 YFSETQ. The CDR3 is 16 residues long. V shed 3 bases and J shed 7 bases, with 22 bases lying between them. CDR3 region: CASSSDGTSRGGEAFF. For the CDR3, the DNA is TGCGCCAGCAGCTCAGACGGCACCTCCCGAGGGGGTGAAGCTTTCTTT. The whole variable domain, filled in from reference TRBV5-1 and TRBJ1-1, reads KAGVTQTPRYLIKTRGQQVTLSCSPISGHRSVSWYQQTPGQGLQFLFEYFSETQRNKGNFPGRFSGRQFSNSRSEMNVSTLELGDSALYLCASSSDGTSRGGEAFFGQGTRLTVV.

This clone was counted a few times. CDR3 sequence: CASSPERGTEAFF. CDR3 DNA sequence: TGCGCCAGCAGCCCAGAACGGGGGACTGAAGCTTTCTTT. This rearrangement joins TRBV4-3 to TRBJ1-1, with a possible D match to TRBD1 (5 bases). The V gene lost 4 bases and the J gene lost 5 bases, with 11 bases spanning the gap. Germline V gene sequence: CDR1 LGHNA, CDR2 YSLEER. CDR3 size: 13 residues.

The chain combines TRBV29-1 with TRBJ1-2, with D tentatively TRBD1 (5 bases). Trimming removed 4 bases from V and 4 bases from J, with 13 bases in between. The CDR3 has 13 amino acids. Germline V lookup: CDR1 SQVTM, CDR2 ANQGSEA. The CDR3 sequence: CSVGARATYGYTF. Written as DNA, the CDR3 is TGCAGCGTTGGGGCCAGGGCAACCTATGGCTACACCTTC.

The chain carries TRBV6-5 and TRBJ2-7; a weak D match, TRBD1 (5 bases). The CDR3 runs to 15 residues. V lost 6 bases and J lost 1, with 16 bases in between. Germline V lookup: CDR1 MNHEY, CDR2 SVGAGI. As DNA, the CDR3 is TGTGCCAGCAGCGCCCGCCCCGGACAATCCTACGAGCAGTACTTC. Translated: CASSARPGQSYEQYF.

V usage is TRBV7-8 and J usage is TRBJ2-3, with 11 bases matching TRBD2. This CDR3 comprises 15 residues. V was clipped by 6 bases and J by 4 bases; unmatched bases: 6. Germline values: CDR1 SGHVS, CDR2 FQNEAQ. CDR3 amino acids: CASSSVLAGADTQYF. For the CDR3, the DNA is TGTGCCAGCAGTTCGGTACTAGCGGGGGCAGATACGCAGTATTTT.

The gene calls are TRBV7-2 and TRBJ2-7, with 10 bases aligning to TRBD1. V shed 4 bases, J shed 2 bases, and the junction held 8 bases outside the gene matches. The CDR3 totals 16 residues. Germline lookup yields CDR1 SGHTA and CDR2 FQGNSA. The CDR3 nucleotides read TGTGCCAGCAGCTCGACCATCGGACAGGGGGCCTACGAGCAGTACTTC. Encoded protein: CASSSTIGQGAYEQYF.

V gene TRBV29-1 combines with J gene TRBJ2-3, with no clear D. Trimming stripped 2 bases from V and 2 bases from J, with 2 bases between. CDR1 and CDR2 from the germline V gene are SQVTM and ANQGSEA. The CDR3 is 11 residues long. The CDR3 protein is CSVELTDTQYF. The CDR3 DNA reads TGCAGCGTTGAACTCACAGATACGCAGTATTTT.

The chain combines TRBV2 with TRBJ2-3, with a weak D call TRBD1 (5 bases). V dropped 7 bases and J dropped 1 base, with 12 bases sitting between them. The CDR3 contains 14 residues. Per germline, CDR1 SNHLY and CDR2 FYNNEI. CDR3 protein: CASIRGTGTDTQYF. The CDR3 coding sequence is TGTGCCAGCATAAGGGGAACTGGCACAGATACGCAGTATTTT.

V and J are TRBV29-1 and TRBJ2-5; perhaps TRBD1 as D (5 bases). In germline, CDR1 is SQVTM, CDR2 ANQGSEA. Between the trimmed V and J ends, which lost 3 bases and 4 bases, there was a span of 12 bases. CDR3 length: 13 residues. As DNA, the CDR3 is TGCAGCGTTGACCTCAGGGTCCCAGAGACCCAGTACTTC. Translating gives CSVDLRVPETQYF.

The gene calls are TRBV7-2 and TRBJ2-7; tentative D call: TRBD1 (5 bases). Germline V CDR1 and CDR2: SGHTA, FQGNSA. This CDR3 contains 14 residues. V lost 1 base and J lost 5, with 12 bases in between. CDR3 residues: CASSLGPPGNEQYF. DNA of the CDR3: TGTGCCAGCAGCTTAGGTCCGCCAGGGAACGAGCAGTACTTC.

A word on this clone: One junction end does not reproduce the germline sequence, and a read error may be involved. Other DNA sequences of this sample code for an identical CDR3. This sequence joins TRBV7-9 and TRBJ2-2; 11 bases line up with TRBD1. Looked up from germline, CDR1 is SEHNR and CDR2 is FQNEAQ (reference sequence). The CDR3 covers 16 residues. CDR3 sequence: CASSWTGGAGAGELFF. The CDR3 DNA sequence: TGTGCCAGCAGCTGGACAGGGGGCGCAGGCGCCGGGGAGCTGTTTTTC.

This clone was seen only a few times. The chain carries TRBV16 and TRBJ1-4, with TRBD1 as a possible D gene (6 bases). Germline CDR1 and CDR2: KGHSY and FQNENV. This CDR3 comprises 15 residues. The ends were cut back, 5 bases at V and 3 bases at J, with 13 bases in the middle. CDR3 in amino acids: CASSSLTGANEKLFF. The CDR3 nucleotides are TGTGCCAGCAGCAGCCTGACAGGCGCTAATGAAAAACTGTTTTTT.

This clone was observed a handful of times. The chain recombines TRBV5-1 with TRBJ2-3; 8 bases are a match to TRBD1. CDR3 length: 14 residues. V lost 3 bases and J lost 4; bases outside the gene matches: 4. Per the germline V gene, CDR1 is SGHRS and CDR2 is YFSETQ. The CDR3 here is CASSSGQGPDTQYF. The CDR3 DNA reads TGCGCCAGCAGCTCAGGACAGGGACCAGATACGCAGTATTTT.

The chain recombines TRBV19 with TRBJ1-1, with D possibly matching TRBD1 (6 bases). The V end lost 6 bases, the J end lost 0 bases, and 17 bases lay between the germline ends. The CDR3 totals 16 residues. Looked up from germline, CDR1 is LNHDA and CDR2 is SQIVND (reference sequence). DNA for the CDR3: TGTGCCAGTAGAGCAATAGACAGGTCCTTGAACACTGAAGCTTTCTTT. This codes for CASRAIDRSLNTEAFF.

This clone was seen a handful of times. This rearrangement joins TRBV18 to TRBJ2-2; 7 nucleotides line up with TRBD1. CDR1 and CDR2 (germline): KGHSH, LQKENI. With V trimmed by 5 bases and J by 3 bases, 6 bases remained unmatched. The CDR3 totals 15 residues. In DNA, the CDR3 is TGTGCCAGCTCATCCCGACAGGGCTACACCGGGGAGCTGTTTTTT. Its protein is CASSSRQGYTGELFF.

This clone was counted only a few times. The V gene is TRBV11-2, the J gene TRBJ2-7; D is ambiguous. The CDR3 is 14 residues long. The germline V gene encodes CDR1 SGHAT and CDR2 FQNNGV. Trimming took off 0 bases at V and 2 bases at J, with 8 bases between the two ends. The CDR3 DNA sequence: TGTGCCAGCAGCTTAGAGGTGAGGACCTACGAGCAGTACTTC. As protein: CASSLEVRTYEQYF.

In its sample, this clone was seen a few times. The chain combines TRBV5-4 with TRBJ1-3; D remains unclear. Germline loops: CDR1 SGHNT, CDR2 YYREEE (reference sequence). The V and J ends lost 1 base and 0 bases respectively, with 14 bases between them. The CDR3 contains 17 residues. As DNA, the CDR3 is TGTGCCAGCAGCTTGAGAATTGCGGGAATCTCTGGAAACACCATATATTTT. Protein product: CASSLRIAGISGNTIYF.

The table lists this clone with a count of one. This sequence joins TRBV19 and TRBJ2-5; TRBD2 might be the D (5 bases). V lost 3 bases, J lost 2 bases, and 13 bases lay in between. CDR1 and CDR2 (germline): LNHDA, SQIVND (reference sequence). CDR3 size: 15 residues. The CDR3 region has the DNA TGTGCCAGTAGTATTTGGGAGACTAATCAAGAGACCCAGTACTTC. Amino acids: CASSIWETNQETQYF.

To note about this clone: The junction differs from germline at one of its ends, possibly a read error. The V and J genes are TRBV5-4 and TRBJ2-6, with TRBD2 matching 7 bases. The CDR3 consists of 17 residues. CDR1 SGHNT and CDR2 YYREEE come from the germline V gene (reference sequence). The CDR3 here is CASSLGGGNSGANVLPF. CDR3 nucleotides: TGTGCCAGCAGCTTGGGGGGGGGAAACTCTGGGGCCAACGTCCTGCCTTTC.

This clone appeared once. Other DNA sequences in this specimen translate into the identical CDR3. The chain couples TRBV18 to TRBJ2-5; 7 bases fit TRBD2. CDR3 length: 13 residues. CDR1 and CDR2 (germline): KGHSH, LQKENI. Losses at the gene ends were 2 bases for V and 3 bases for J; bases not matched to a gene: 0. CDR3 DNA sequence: TGTGCCAGCTCACCAGGACTAGAAGAGACCCAGTACTTC. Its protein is CASSPGLEETQYF.

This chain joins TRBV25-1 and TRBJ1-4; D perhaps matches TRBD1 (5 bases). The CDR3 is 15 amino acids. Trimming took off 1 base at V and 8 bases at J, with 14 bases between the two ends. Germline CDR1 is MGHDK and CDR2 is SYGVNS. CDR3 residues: CASSEWRGSEEKLFF. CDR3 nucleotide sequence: TGTGCCAGCAGTGAATGGCGGGGGTCGGAAGAAAAACTGTTTTTT.

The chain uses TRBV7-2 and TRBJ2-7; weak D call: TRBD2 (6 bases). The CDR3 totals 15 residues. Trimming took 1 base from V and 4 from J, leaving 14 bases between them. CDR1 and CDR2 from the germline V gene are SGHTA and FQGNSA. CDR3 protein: CASSLEASAKYEQYF. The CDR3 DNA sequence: TGTGCCAGCAGCTTAGAGGCTAGCGCCAAATACGAGCAGTACTTC. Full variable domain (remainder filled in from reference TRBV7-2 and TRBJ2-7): GAGVSQSPSNKVTEKGKDVELRCDPISGHTALYWYRQSLGQGLEFLIYFQGNSAPDKSGLPSDRFSAERTGGSVSTLTIQRTQQEDSAVYLCASSLEASAKYEQYFGPGTRLTVT.

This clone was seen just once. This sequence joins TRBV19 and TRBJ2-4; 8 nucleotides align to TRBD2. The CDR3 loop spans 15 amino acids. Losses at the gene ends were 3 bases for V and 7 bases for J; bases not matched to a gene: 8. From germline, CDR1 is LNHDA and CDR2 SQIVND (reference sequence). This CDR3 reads CASSITGLVANIQYF. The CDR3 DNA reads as TGTGCCAGTAGTATCACGGGACTAGTGGCCAACATTCAGTACTTC.

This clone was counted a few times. CDR3 region: CASSAQGDTEAFF. The CDR3 DNA is TGTGCCAGCAGTGCCCAAGGGGACACTGAAGCTTTCTTT. The chain employs TRBV28 and TRBJ1-1; possible D gene TRBD1, 5 bases. CDR3 length equals 13 residues. Germline assignment: CDR1 MDHEN and CDR2 SYDVKM. Trimming pared 5 bases from V and 3 bases from J, leaving 10 bases between.

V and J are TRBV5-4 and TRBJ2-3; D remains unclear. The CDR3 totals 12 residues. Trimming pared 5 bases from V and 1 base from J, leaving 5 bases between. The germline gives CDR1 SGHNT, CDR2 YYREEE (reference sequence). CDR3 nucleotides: TGTGCCAGCAGGGCAGGCACAGATACGCAGTATTTT. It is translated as CASRAGTDTQYF.